The clone carrying this T cell receptor (beta chain) has more than one count but fewer than ten. This may be a read error: a much more frequent sequence differs by one nucleotide. Ophthalmopathy cases scored 3 or more on the Clinical Activity Score and 4 or more on NOSPECS grade, with duration below 3 months. This specimen belongs to a study of T cells in Graves' hyperthyroidism and ophthalmopathy. The TCR beta CDR3 regions underwent amplification using RNA transcripts as the source. HTBI primers drove first-round RT-PCR of the TCR CDR3. TCRdb re-derived calls from the multiplex PCR reads in MiXCR, one entry per CDR3 protein. The sample contains more than 500,000 distinct CDR3 sequences, approximately 16% of which appear only once. The V gene lost 7 bases and the J gene lost 2 bases, with 11 bases spanning the gap. This CDR3 contains 13 residues. Germline V gives CDR1 LGHDT, CDR2 YNNKEL (reference sequence).

The source of this sequence is a young woman with Graves' ophthalmopathy. Sequencing was done on a sample of blood. The chain recombines TRBV3-1 with TRBJ1-2; D not certain. The CDR3 DNA follows: TGTGCCAGCACTCCCGACACGAACTATGGCTACACCTTC. Encoded protein: CASTPDTNYGYTF.